This T cell receptor (beta chain) was observed in a study of blood T cell repertoires in COVID-19. Across the whole study: COVID-19 samples collected from the United States, Italy and Spain covered acute and convalescent phases.

As processed by the authors: Counts of nucleated cells, estimated from reference gene primer amplification, were obtained. This table comes from immunoSEQ multiplex PCR, and its TCRdb copy is limited to in-frame clones, with some not included. That table is the source of V, J and clone size, and D and trimming were worked out from the DNA. There are roughly 100,000 clones in the sample; around 84% occur only once, and around 3% lies in the top ten. Trimming cost V 4 bases and J 0 bases; bases outside gene matches: 7. CDR1 and CDR2 from the germline V gene are KGHDR and SFDVKD. This CDR3 comprises 17 residues.

Sequencing input: peripheral blood. The source is a man in his forties or fifties with active or convalescent COVID-19. The chain joins TRBV24-1 to TRBJ2-1; 8 nucleotides align to TRBD1. As DNA, the CDR3 is TGTGCCACCAGTGACCCCGTTACAGGGGGCTCCTACAATGAGCAGTTCTTC. Translation: CATSDPVTGGSYNEQFF.